The sequence of this TCR beta chain was determined in a study of cytomegalovirus exposure and HLA in healthy donors. Findings and limits, study-wide: There were three CMV-associated chains whose specificity for CMV antigens was confirmed in vitro. Overall, around 150 TCR beta chains were annotated as cytomegalovirus-associated.

Only in-frame clones appear in the TCRdb table, and some are missing; sequencing was by immunoSEQ multiplex PCR. This table has 60,000 to 90,000 clones, just under 85% appearing once. Turning to this clone: Its antigen remains unidentified.

The material sequenced was PBMCs. The sequence derives from a man aged 25 to 40 in good health and CMV-seronegative.

The DNA of the CDR3 is TGTGCCAGCAGCCGGACTAGCGGGAGGACGAGGGAGACCCAGTACTTC. Translated: CASSRTSGRTRETQYF. This rearrangement joins TRBV7-2 to TRBJ2-5, with TRBD2 identical over 14 bases. CDR1 SGHTA and CDR2 FQGNSA come from the germline V gene. There are 16 residues in the CDR3. V shed 5 bases and J 5 bases; nucleotides not matched to a gene: 7. Full variable domain (remainder filled in from reference TRBV7-2 and TRBJ2-5): GAGVSQSPSNKVTEKGKDVELRCDPISGHTALYWYRQSLGQGLEFLIYFQGNSAPDKSGLPSDRFSAERTGGSVSTLTIQRTQQEDSAVYLCASSRTSGRTRETQYFGPGTRLLVL.